The present TCR beta chain was sequenced within a study of blood T cell repertoires in COVID-19. Per the germline V gene, CDR1 is LGHDT and CDR2 is YNNKEL (reference sequence). Trimming removed 1 base from V and 7 bases from J, with 11 bases in between. The CDR3 has 14 residues. As originally analysed: Reference gene primers were amplified, and this amplification served to estimate nucleated cell counts. TCRdb keeps only in-frame clones here, not all; method: immunoSEQ multiplex PCR. The D gene and trimming were derived from the DNA, and the V and J assignments and clone size from that table. The repertoire includes about 210,000 clones, roughly 80% of them detected once, and 2.5% to 3% sits in the top ten.

Sequencing was performed on peripheral blood. The source is a woman aged 40 to 55 with active or convalescent COVID-19. The chain uses TRBV3-1 (or the pseudogene TRBV3-2) and TRBJ2-1; D not resolved. The CDR3 DNA reads TGTGCCAGCAGCCAAGTTCGGAGTGGGAATGAGCAGTTCTTC. Translated, it gives CASSQVRSGNEQFF.